The clone carrying this TCR beta chain appeared a single time. No antigen is known for it. The sample comes from a study of cytotoxic CD8 clonotypes in ibrutinib-treated CLL. On the study more broadly: Samples averaged approximately 250,000 productive templates and about 94,000 productive rearrangements.

TCR beta library input comprised about 1.8 micrograms of genomic DNA from cryopreserved PBMCs. This CDR3 contains 14 residues. Germline V CDR1 and CDR2: SNHLY, FYNNEI. Unmatched junction bases numbered 1, after V lost 5 bases and J lost 1 base. Study results and limitations: Public clonotypes, an uncommon group, contracted or remained stable on treatment. At baseline, clonality was higher than in age-matched healthy donors and correlated with CD8+ counts.

Profiled with immunoSEQ multiplex PCR; TCRdb holds only in-frame clones, not every one. Here the sample spans 150,000 to 200,000 clones, roughly 84% being singletons. This clonotype was obtained from a human donor with chronic lymphocytic leukemia. Sequenced here: PBMCs, sampled at disease progression, from a patient treated with ibrutinib. V usage is TRBV2 and J usage is TRBJ1-3, with 8 bases identical to TRBD1. DNA of the CDR3: TGTGCCAGCAGTTACAGGGGGTCTGGAAACACCATATATTTT. Its translation: CASSYRGSGNTIYF.